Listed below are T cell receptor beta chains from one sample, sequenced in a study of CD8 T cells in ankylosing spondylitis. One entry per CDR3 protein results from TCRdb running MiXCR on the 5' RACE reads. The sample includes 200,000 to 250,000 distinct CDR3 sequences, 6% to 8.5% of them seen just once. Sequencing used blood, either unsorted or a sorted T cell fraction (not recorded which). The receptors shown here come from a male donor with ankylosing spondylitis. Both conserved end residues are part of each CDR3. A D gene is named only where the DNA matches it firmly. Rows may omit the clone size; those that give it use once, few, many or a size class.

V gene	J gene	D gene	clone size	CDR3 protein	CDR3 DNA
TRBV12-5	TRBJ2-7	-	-	CASGRDVRPGEQYF	TGTGCTAGTGGTCGGGACGTCCGGCCAGGCGAGCAGTACTTC
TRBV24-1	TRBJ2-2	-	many	CATSDLRALSDGTGELFF	TGTGCCACCAGTGATCTCCGGGCCCTCAGCGATGGGACCGGGGAGCTGTTTTTT
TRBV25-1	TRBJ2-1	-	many	CASSEGQAYNEQFF	TGTGCCAGCAGTGAGGGTCAGGCCTACAATGAGCAGTTCTTC
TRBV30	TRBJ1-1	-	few	CAWSKEGWTEAFF	TGTGCCTGGAGTAAGGAGGGCTGGACTGAAGCTTTCTTT
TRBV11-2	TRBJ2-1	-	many	CASSLDGGRALFYEQFF	TGTGCCAGCAGCTTAGATGGGGGCCGGGCCTTATTCTATGAGCAGTTCTTC
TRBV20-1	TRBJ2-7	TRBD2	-	CSARDESGAYEQYF	TGCAGTGCTAGAGACGAGAGCGGGGCCTACGAGCAGTACTTC
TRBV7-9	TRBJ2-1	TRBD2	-	CASSLLEREYNEQFF	TGTGCCAGCAGCTTACTGGAGCGGGAATACAATGAGCAGTTCTTC
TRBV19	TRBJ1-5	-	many	CASSIWDTNQPQHF	TGTGCCAGTAGTATTTGGGACACCAATCAGCCCCAGCATTTT
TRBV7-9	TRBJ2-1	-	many	CASSLEPSYEQFF	TGTGCCAGCAGCTTAGAACCTTCATATGAGCAGTTCTTC
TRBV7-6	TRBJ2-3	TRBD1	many	CASTTTGGSDTQYF	TGTGCCAGCACCACCACAGGGGGTTCAGATACGCAGTATTTT